Below, 9 T cell receptor beta chains from the same sample are listed, as sequenced in a study of CD8+CD57+ T cells in acquired aplastic anemia (dated by TCRdb to 2017 to 2018). Reads for this sample came from an Illumina HiSeq 2000. Genomic DNA served as template for TCR beta VDJ combination and CDR3 sequence profiling. TCRdb handled the public reads itself, with Q25 trimming in fastp and clone calling in MiXCR, and kept productive beta chains. Each record represents a unique CDR3 protein, reported with the most common genes and DNA among its rows. The sample yields some 130,000 distinct CDR3 sequences; around two fifths were counted once. The ten largest account for 8.4% of the sample. The sequencing input was sorted CD4+, CD8+, or CD8+CD57+ T cells (not recorded which) from PBMCs. These receptors originate from a human donor in good health, serving as a control.

The chain carries TRBV5-6 and TRBJ1-6; D gene ambiguous. Germline V gene lookup returns CDR1 SGHDT and CDR2 YYEEEE. The V end lost 0 bases, the J end lost 9 bases, and 4 bases lay between the germline ends. The CDR3 has 12 amino acids. CDR3 region: CASSLVRSPLHF. CDR3 nucleotides: TGTGCCAGCAGCTTGGTTCGTTCACCCCTCCACTTT.

Of note for this clonotype: This could be a read error, since a much larger clone is one nucleotide away. The chain is built from TRBV5-4 and TRBJ1-2; D is unresolved. The CDR3 contains 14 residues. Germline lookup yields CDR1 SGHNT and CDR2 YYREEE (reference sequence). This CDR3 reads CPSTRVGKGYGYTF. CDR3 coding DNA: TGTCCCAGCACCCGCGTGGGGAAAGGCTATGGCTACACCTTC.

This clonotype was observed many times. The V call is TRBV19, the J call TRBJ1-2; 9 bases align to TRBD1. With 7 bases clipped from V and 7 bases from J, the junction kept 13 bases outside the gene matches. The CDR3 totals 15 residues. The germline gives CDR1 LNHDA, CDR2 SQIVND (reference sequence). CDR3 loop: CASTGLAGDRVGYTF. For the CDR3, the DNA is TGTGCCAGTACGGGATTAGCAGGGGACAGGGTTGGCTACACCTTC.

This clonotype was counted once. The junction departs from germline at one end; a sequencing error may be responsible. The V call is TRBV11-1, the J call TRBJ2-2, with 13 bases identical to TRBD2. The CDR3 has 18 amino acids. Germline V gene lookup returns CDR1 SGHAT and CDR2 FQDESV (reference sequence). The CDR3 bases are TGTGCCAGCAGCCCTGGACTAGCGGGGGCATCGAACACCGGGAAGCTGTTCTTT. Translating gives CASSPGLAGASNTGKLFF.

A remark on this clonotype: Just one base apart from a much larger clone, this may be a read error. The V gene is TRBV11-2, the J gene TRBJ2-5; TRBD1 agrees at 10 bases. The CDR3 totals 15 residues. CDR1 is SGHAT, CDR2 FQNNGV, per germline. The CDR3 protein is CANSYGTGAKETQYF. CDR3 bases: TGTGCCAACAGCTACGGGACAGGGGCGAAAGAGACCCAGTACTTC.

This clonotype was detected ten times or more. J is TRBJ2-3 and V is TRBV6-1; either TRBD1 or TRBD2 may fit D (5 bases each). In germline, CDR1 is MNHNS, CDR2 SASEGT. Between the trimmed V and J ends, which lost 6 bases and 6 bases, there was a span of 22 bases. This CDR3 has 16 amino acids. As DNA, the CDR3 is TGTGCCAGCAGAGAGGGGCAGGCCGCCGTGTCGGATACGCAGTATTTT. Translation gives CASREGQAAVSDTQYF.

Turning to this clonotype: This sequence may be a read error, since a much larger clone differs from it by one base. The chain couples TRBV6-1 to TRBJ1-2; D is possibly TRBD1 (6 bases). This CDR3 has 14 residues. Germline values: CDR1 MNHNS, CDR2 SASEGT. The DNA for the CDR3 is TGTGCCACCGAGGACGGGGGCTCGGGGTATGGCAACACCTTC. This translates into CATEDGGSGYGNTF.

The CDR3 region is CATSETRTGTYEQYF. DNA for the CDR3: TGTGCCACCAGCGAAACCAGGACAGGAACCTACGAGCAGTACTTC. This chain links TRBV15 with TRBJ2-7, with 7 bases identical to TRBD1. This CDR3 contains 15 residues. Trimming removed 5 bases from V and 2 bases from J; junction bases left unmatched: 9. From germline, CDR1 is LNHNV and CDR2 YYDKDF (reference sequence).

This clonotype occurred many times. This chain uses TRBV20-1 with TRBJ1-1; D perhaps matches TRBD1 (5 bases). Germline lookup yields CDR1 DFQATT and CDR2 SNEGSKA (reference sequence). Trimming cost V 0 bases and J 3 bases, with 5 bases left between them. The CDR3 is 12 amino acids. Written as DNA, the CDR3 is TGCAGTGCTAGAGAGGGACACACTGAAGCTTTCTTT. It codes for CSAREGHTEAFF.